This T cell receptor beta chain stems from a study of Ad26.COV2.S vaccination and SARS-CoV-2 variants. Overall study context: Of the COV1001 trial arms, the Ad26.COV2.S arm included the donor. Whole-study results and caveats: Substantial breadth was reported for post-vaccination spike-specific CD8+ and CD4+ T cells.

CDR1 is SGHTS, CDR2 YDEGEE, per germline. The junction had 6 bases not matched to a gene; V was cut back by 3 bases and J by 0 bases. The CDR3 sequence is 16 residues long. A remark on this clone: Its antigen is still unknown.

Treatment denoted: around 19 received Ad26.COV2.S at low or high dose, single or two shots; about five received placebo; per-sample allocation not given. Repertoires come from day 63 after the first vaccine or placebo injection. Repertoires were generated with immunoSEQ multiplex PCR, while TCRdb's copy carries only in-frame clones and drops some. Altogether about 350,000 clones are present, about 88% being singletons, with the ten largest covering 6.4%. The material sequenced was peripheral blood, taken in a trial of Ad26.COV2.S vaccine versus placebo. This chain connects TRBV5-8 to TRBJ1-1, with 9 bases aligning to TRBD1. The sequence derives from a person aged 18-65 years who received the Ad26.COV2.S COVID-19 vaccine or a placebo. CDR3 protein: CASSWETGGMNTEAFF. CDR3 bases: TGTGCCAGCAGCTGGGAGACAGGGGGAATGAACACTGAAGCTTTCTTT.